The sequence of this TCR beta chain was determined in a study of human T cells and chemical hapten exposure (dated by TCRdb to the early 2020s). Concerning the study at large: Libraries were combined into a pool for sequencing, and differences in TCR yield between samples came mainly from small differences in library volumes within the pool. In alopecia patients, the study followed how the peripheral blood TCR repertoire changed in vivo over primary and secondary sensitization to diphenylcyclopropenone (DPC), a hapten. Each blood RNA sample was used to sequence both TCR alpha and TCR beta chains.

On this clonotype itself: It has no known antigen specificity. Per-nucleotide qualities are absent, and no much larger clonotype sits a single base away.

The CDR3 spans 16 residues, from the cysteine through the phenylalanine. Just CDR3 DNA is preserved here, 48 bases in frame from base 1. Per the germline V gene (reference sequence), DFQATT is the CDR1 and SNEGSKA is the CDR2. The germline V end is reduced by 4 bases and the J end by 5 bases; junction bases left unmatched: 10. Broad study findings and their caveats: No change with DPC sensitization was found in the number of TCRs above 1 in 1000 frequency, and no evidence of global repertoire structure alterations was found. After repeated subsampling, changes were observed in the strength of the expansion versus patch-test correlation and in the threshold at which the correlation became significant.

The library was built by means of 5' RACE. TCRdb lists the instrument as Illumina MiSeq. During library preparation, unique molecular identifiers were attached to individual cDNA molecules so that TCRs could be counted in a quantitative, reproducible way. For the original study's pipeline: A median of roughly 99,000 TCRs per sample was observed, with a range of about 20,000 to 750,000. V, J and CDR3 annotation of the TCR reads was performed with the Decombinator software suite. To make PS versus PT1 abundance plots, every sample was subsampled to the same number of TCRs (28,000). Expanded TCRs were defined as absent before sensitization and observed at least eight times at the 2-week time point. Clones were called with MiXCR by TCRdb after fastp trimmed the public reads at Q25, and only in-frame beta chains were retained. CDR3 protein sequences are deduplicated, and each keeps its most common genes and DNA. These V and J calls derive from TCRdb rather than the authors' analysis. This sample holds roughly 120,000 distinct CDR3 sequences; around a fifth were observed only once. 2.5% to 3.5% of the sample goes to the ten largest clones.

Total RNA was extracted from unfractionated whole blood that had been collected in Tempus Blood RNA tubes. As TCR sequencing controls, several healthy volunteers were used, with blood taken at day 0, 2 weeks and 6 weeks. This sequence uses TRBV20-1 and TRBJ2-3, with TRBD2 matching 12 junction bases. This clonotype was obtained from a human donor in good health. The CDR3 loop reads CSAIKTSGSPGDTQYF. The nucleotide sequence reads as follows: TGCAGTGCTATAAAGACTAGCGGGAGCCCCGGAGATACGCAGTATTTT.